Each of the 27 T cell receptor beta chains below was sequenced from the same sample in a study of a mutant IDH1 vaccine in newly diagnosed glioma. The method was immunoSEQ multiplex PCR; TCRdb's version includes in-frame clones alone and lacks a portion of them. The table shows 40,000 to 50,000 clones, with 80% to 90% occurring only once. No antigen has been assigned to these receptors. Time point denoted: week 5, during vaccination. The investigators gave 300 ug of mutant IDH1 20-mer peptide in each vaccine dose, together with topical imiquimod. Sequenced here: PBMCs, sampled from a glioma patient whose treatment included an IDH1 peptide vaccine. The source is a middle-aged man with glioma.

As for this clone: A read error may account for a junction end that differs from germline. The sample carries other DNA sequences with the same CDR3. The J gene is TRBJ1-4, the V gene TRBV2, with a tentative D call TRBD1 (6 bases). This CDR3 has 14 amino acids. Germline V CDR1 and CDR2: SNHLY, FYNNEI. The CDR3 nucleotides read TGTGCCAGCAGTTCAGGGGTGACTAATGAAAAACTGTTCTTT. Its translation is CASSSGVTNEKLFF.

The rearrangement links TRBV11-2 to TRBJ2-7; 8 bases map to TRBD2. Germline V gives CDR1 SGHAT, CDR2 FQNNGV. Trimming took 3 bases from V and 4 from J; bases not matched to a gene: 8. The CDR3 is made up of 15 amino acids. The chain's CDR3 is CASSLRREVWYEQYF. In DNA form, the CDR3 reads TGTGCCAGCAGCTTGCGGCGGGAGGTCTGGTACGAGCAGTACTTC.

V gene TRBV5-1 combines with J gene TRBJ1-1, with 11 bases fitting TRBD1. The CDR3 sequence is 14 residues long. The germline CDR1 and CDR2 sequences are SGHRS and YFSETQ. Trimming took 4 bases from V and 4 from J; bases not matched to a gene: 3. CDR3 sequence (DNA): TGCGCCAGCAGCCCCGGGACAGGGGGCACTGAAGCTTTCTTT. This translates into CASSPGTGGTEAFF.

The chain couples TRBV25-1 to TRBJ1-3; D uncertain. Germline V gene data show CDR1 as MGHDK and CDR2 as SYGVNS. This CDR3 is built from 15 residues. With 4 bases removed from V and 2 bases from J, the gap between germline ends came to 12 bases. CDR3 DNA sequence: TGTGCCAGCAGTGTCTCGGGGAGTGCTGGAAACACCATATATTTT. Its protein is CASSVSGSAGNTIYF.

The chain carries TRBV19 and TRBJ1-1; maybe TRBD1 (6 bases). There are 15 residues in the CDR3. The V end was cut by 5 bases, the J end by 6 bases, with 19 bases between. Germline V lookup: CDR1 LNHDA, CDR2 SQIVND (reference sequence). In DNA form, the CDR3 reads TGTGCCAGTAGTCCCCCCGGGACACCAGTTCCTGAAGCTTTCTTT. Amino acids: CASSPPGTPVPEAFF.

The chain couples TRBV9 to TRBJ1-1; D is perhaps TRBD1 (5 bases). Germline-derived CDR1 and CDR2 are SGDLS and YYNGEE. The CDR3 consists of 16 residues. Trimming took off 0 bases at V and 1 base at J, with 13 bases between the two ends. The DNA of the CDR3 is TGTGCCAGCAGCGTAGGGGTTGGGGCCACGAACACTGAAGCTTTCTTT. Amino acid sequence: CASSVGVGATNTEAFF.

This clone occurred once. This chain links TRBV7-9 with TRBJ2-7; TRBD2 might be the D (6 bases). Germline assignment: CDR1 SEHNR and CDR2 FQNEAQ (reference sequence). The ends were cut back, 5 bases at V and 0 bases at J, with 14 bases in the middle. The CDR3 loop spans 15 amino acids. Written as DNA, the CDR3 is TGTGCCAGCAGCCCCCGGAGAGCGGGCTCCTACGAGCAGTACTTC. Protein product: CASSPRRAGSYEQYF. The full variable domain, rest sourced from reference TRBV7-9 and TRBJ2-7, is DTGVSQNPRHKITKRGQNVTFRCDPISEHNRLYWYRQTLGQGPEFLTYFQNEAQLEKSRLLSDRFSAERPKGSFSTLEIQRTEQGDSAMYLCASSPRRAGSYEQYFGPGTRLTVT.

CDR3 protein: CSARAPGLKFF. The CDR3, as DNA: TGCAGTGCTAGAGCCCCGGGACTAAAGTTCTTC. The chain recombines TRBV20-1 with TRBJ2-1; TRBD2 matches at 7 bases. Germline V lookup: CDR1 DFQATT, CDR2 SNEGSKA (reference sequence). After removal of 1 base from V and 14 bases from J, the junction contained 5 bases not matched to a gene. The CDR3 loop spans 11 amino acids.

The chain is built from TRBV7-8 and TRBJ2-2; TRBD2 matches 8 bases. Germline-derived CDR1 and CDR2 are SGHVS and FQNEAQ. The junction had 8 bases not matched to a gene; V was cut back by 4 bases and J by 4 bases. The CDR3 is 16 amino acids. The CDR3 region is CASSSIERELTGELFF. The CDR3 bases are TGTGCCAGCAGCTCTATTGAGCGGGAGCTCACCGGGGAGCTGTTTTTT.

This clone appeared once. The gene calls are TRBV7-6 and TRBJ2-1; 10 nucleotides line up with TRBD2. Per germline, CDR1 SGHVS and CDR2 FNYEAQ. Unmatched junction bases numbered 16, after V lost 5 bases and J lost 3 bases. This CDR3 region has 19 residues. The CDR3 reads CASSPGFSGRFSFYNEQFF. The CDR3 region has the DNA TGTGCCAGCAGCCCCGGGTTTAGCGGGAGGTTCAGCTTCTACAATGAGCAGTTCTTC.

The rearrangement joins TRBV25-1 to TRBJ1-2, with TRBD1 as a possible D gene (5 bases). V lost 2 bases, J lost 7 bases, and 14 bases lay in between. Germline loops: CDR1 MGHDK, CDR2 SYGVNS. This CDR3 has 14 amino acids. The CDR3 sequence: CASSEGGRAGGYTF. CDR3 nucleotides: TGTGCCAGCAGTGAAGGGGGTAGGGCCGGTGGCTACACCTTC.

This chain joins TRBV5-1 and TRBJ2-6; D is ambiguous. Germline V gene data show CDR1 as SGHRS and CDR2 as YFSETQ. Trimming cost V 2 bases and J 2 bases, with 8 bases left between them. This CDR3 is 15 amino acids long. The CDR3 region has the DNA TGCGCCAGCAGCTTACCCCCGGCTGGGGCCAACGTCCTGACTTTC. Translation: CASSLPPAGANVLTF.

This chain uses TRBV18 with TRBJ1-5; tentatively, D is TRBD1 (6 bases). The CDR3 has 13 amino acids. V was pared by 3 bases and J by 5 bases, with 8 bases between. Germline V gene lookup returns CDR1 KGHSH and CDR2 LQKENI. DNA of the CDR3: TGTGCCAGCTCACCGGGGGCTGATCAGCCCCAGCATTTT. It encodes CASSPGADQPQHF.

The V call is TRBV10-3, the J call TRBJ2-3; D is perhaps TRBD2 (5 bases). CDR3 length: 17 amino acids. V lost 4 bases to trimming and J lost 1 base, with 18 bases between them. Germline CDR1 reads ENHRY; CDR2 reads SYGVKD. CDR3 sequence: CAISAGSTRGRTDTQYF. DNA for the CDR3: TGTGCCATCAGTGCGGGGTCTACTCGCGGACGCACAGATACGCAGTATTTT.

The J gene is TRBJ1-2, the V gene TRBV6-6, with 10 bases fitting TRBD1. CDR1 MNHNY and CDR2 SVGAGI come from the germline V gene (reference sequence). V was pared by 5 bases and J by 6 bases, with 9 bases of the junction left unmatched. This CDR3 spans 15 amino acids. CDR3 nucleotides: TGTGCCAGCAGTGACTGGGACAGGGGAAGTGATGGCTACACCTTC. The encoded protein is CASSDWDRGSDGYTF.

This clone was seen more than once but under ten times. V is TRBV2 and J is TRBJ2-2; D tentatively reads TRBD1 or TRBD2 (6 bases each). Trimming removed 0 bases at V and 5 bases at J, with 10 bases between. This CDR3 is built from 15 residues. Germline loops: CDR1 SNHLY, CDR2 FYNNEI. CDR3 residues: CASSEATGGTGELFF. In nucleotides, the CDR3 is TGTGCCAGCAGTGAAGCGACAGGAGGGACCGGGGAGCTGTTTTTT.

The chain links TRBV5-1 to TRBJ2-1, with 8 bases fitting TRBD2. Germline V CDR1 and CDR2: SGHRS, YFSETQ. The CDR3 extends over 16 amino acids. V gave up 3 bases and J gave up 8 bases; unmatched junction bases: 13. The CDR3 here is CASSSGLSGKFDEQFF. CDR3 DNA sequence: TGCGCCAGCAGCTCGGGGCTTAGCGGGAAGTTCGATGAGCAGTTCTTC.

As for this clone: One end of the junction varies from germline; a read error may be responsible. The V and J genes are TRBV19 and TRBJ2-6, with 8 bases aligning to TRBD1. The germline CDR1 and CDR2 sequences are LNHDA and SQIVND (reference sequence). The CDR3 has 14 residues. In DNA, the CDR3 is TGTGCCAGTAGCATAGACAGGGGAACCAACGTCCTGACTTTC. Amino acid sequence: CASSIDRGTNVLTF.

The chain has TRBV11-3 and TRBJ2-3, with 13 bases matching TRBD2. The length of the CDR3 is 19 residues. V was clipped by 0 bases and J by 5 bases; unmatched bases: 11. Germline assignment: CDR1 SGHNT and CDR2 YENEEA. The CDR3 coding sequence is TGTGCCAGCAGCTTAGATTCCCCCGGACTAGCGGGAGCATTAGATACGCAGTATTTT. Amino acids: CASSLDSPGLAGALDTQYF.

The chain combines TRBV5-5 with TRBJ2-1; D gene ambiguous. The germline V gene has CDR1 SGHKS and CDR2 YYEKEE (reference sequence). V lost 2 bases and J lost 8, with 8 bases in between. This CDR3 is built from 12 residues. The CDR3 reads CASSLINYEQFF. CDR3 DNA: TGTGCCAGCAGCTTAATAAACTATGAGCAGTTCTTC.

CDR3 nucleotides: TGTGCCACCGCCAAGGGGGGCCTCACTCAGCCCCAGCATTTT. Its translation: CATAKGGLTQPQHF. The chain has TRBV28 and TRBJ1-5, with a tentative D call TRBD1 (6 bases). This CDR3 comprises 14 residues. CDR1 is MDHEN and CDR2 is SYDVKM in the germline V gene. The V end lost 10 bases, the J end lost 6 bases, and 19 bases lay between the germline ends.

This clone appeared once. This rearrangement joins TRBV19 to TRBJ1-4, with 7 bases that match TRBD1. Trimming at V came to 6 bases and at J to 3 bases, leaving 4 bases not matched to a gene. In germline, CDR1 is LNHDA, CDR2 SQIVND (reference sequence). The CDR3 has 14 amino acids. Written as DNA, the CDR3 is TGTGCCAGTAGCCGGGACAGTTCTAATGAAAAACTGTTTTTT. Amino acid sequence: CASSRDSSNEKLFF.

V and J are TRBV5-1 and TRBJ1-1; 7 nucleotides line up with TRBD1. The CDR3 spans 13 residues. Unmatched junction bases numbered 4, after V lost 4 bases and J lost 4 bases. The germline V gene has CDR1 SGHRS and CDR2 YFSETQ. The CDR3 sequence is CASSPGQATEAFF. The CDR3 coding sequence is TGCGCCAGCAGCCCCGGACAGGCCACTGAAGCTTTCTTT.

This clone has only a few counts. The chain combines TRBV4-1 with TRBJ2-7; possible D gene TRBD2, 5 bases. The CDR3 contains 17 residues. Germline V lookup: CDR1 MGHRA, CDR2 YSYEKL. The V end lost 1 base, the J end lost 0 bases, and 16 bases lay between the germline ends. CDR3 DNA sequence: TGCGCCAGCAGCCAAGGTCTCCAGCGGTATTTCTCCTACGAGCAGTACTTC. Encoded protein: CASSQGLQRYFSYEQYF.

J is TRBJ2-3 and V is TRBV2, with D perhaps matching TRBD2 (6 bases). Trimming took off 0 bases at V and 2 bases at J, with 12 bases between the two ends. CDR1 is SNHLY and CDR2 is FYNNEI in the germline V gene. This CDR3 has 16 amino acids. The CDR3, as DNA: TGTGCCAGCAGTGAAGCGGGACTCCGGACCACAGATACGCAGTATTTT. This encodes CASSEAGLRTTDTQYF.

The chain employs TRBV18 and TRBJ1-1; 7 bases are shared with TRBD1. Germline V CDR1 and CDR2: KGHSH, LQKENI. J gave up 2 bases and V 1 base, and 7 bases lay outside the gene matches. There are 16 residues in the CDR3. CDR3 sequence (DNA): TGTGCCAGCTCACCACAGGGACAGACAACCAACACTGAAGCTTTCTTT. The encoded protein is CASSPQGQTTNTEAFF.

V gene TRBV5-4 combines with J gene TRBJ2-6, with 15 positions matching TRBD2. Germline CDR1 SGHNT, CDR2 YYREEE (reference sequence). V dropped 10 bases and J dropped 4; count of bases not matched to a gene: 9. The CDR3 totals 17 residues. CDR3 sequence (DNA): TGTGCCCTCAGCGGACTAGCGGGAGGGCCGGGGGCCAACGTCCTGACTTTC. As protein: CALSGLAGGPGANVLTF.